The rows below give T cell receptor beta chains drawn from one sample of a study of T cells in tuberculosis. Sequenced by immunoSEQ multiplex PCR; TCRdb stores in-frame clones only, minus some. The table shows approximately 60,000 clones, with around 81% occurring only once. Material: CD1b-GMM tetramer-negative cells sorted from PBMCs. These receptors were obtained from an adult woman with latent tuberculosis. The CDR3 runs from the conserved cysteine through the conserved F or W.

v_call	cdr3_aa
TRBV6-5	CASSSHQTTDTQYF
TRBV7-9	CASSIRQATEAFF
TRBV10-2	CASSEQGVGTQYF
TRBV28	CASGYRTNQPQHF
TRBV6-5	CASSYGTGTGGYTF
TRBV4-2	CASSQIAEGLTGELFF
TRBV28	CATATIRVSTDTQYF
TRBV30	CACTRTGDYGYTF
TRBV5-6	CASSLGGEALNLYEQYF
TRBV28	CASSVGTGSSPLHF
TRBV5-5	CASSPRTSGSGPFTDTQYF
TRBV25-1	CASSAQGAGNEKLFF
TRBV19	CASSIAVNTGELFF
TRBV7-2	CASSLLATEQFF
TRBV7-9	CASSLARAGTSGGAHEQYF
TRBV19	CTSIDRGGGLHTGELFF
TRBV19	CASSTGTANSPLHF
TRBV18	CASSPGQGTTGELFF
TRBV7-6	CASSLGASNNEKLFF
TRBV28	CASSLWGTSQETQYF
TRBV19	CASSIGTGGDTQYF
TRBV6-1	CASKGLGVYEQYF
TRBV5-4	CASSADRDLDSPLHF
TRBV27	CASSSQGTHSGNTIYF
TRBV7-9	CASSLNRRGVRTGANVLTF
TRBV6-1	CASAGGSGNTIYF
TRBV15	CATSRDASPQSTDTQYF
TRBV2	CASSVAGAGTDTQYF
TRBV5-1	CASSLGGFTNEKLFF
TRBV19	CASSVASGDHEQYF
TRBV7-7	CASSPDRLSYNEQFF
TRBV30	CAWARTGTGKEKLFF
TRBV19	CASSIKRGRETQYF
TRBV20-1	CSVKTGKLFF
TRBV2	CASSVGQGINYGYTF
TRBV6-6	CASSSSGTGTGELFF
TRBV10-3	CAISGAGLAGANTGELFF
TRBV5-4	CASSPAGPTKTDTQYF
TRBV27	CASSLSPSGYEQYF
TRBV18	CASSPSGTGIGELFF
TRBV11-3	CASSLSQVYNEQFF
TRBV5-6	CASSFQLNSPLHF
TRBV7-2	CASSPFRGSGGAPPQEQFF
TRBV5-1	CASSLAGLGSSYEQYF
TRBV27	CASSLTGGDQPQHF